These T cell receptor beta chains were read from a single sample in a study of cytomegalovirus exposure and HLA in healthy donors. The method was immunoSEQ multiplex PCR; TCRdb's version includes in-frame clones alone and lacks a portion of them. The data hold over 200,000 clones, with 70% to 90% observed a single time. The sequencing sample was made of PBMCs. The receptors were sampled from a woman younger than 30 in good health and CMV-seronegative. Each CDR3 is given with its conserved first and last residue. D genes are given only for firm matches. The size of a clone is reported for some rows only, either as once, few or many, or as a class for expanded clones.

>NA|TRBJ1-3|NA|TRBV5-8
TGTGCCAGCAGCTTGGGTCGTATCCTCTCTGGAAACACCATATATTTT
CASSLGRILSGNTIYF
>few|TRBJ1-2|NA|TRBV28
TGTGCCAGCAGTCTCAGACAGGCCAAGCATGGCTACACCTTC
CASSLRQAKHGYTF
>once|TRBJ1-4|NA|TRBV5-1
TGCGCCAGCAGCGGGACTAATGAAAAACTGTTTTTT
CASSGTNEKLFF
>NA|TRBJ2-7|TRBD2|TRBV5-1
TGCGCCAGCAGCGACCCCAGCGGGGCCTACTTC
CASSDPSGAYF
>once|TRBJ1-2|NA|TRBV6-5
TGTGCCAGCTCGAGAGGGAGGGATGGCTACACCTTC
CASSRGRDGYTF
>NA|TRBJ1-1|NA|TRBV27
TGTGCCAGCAGTTTAAGGGGACCCCTCTCCTACCCAATGAACACTGAAGCTTTCTTT
CASSLRGPLSYPMNTEAFF
>NA|TRBJ1-2|NA|TRBV27
TGTGCCAGCAGTTTGGCAGCAAATTCTTATGGCTACACCTTC
CASSLAANSYGYTF
>NA|TRBJ1-1|NA|TRBV5-4
TGTGCCAGCAGCCCCCCCTCGAGGAACACTGAAGCTTTCTTT
CASSPPSRNTEAFF
>NA|TRBJ2-5|NA|TRBV5-1
TGCGCCAGCAGCCGGGGACCGAAGGGGGAGACCCAGTACTTC
CASSRGPKGETQYF
>NA|TRBJ2-1|NA|TRBV4-1
TGCGCCAGCAGCCAAGATCGGGGATCCGGGATACGCAATGAGCAGTTCTTC
CASSQDRGSGIRNEQFF
>few|TRBJ2-2|NA|TRBV2
TGTGCCAGCACACCTGACACCGGGGAGCTGTTTTTT
CASTPDTGELFF
>NA|TRBJ1-4|NA|TRBV27
TGTGCCAGCAGTCTGTTCGACCAGGGTTTCGAAAAACTGTTTTTT
CASSLFDQGFEKLFF
>NA|TRBJ2-7|NA|TRBV7-9
TGTGCCAGCAGCTTAGAAACCTCTCTAGCCGAGCAGTACTTC
CASSLETSLAEQYF
>NA|TRBJ2-1|TRBD1|TRBV2
TGTGCCAGCAGTAGACAGGGTTACAATGAGCAGTTCTTC
CASSRQGYNEQFF
>NA|TRBJ1-2|TRBD1|TRBV14
TGTGCCAGCAGCCAAGCGGACAGGGGGCTCTTGACAGCTAACTATGGCTACACCTTC
CASSQADRGLLTANYGYTF
>NA|TRBJ1-5|TRBD1|TRBV19
TGTGCCAGTAGTATAATGCGGACAGGGGGCTATAGCAATCAGCCCCAGCATTTT
CASSIMRTGGYSNQPQHF
>NA|TRBJ1-2|NA|TRBV28
TGTGCCAGCACGAAGGCCGGACAGACGGGAGGCTACACCTTC
CASTKAGQTGGYTF
>NA|TRBJ1-1|NA|TRBV28
TGTGCCAGCGAAGACAGCCTTTTCAGAGCTTTCTTT
CASEDSLFRAFF
>NA|TRBJ1-1|NA|TRBV30
TGTGCCTGGAGCCCCGGGGGAAACACTGAAGCTTTCTTT
CAWSPGGNTEAFF
>once|TRBJ1-1|NA|TRBV19
TGTGCCAGCAGAATCCCCGGGGCGCAAAACACTGAAGCTTTCTTT
CASRIPGAQNTEAFF
>NA|TRBJ2-7|NA|TRBV27
TGTGCCAGCAGTCTTCGAGGTTCTTTCTCCGAGCAGTACTTC
CASSLRGSFSEQYF
>NA|TRBJ2-5|TRBD1|TRBV2
TGTGCCAGCAGCCTGGACAGGGGCGGGGGAGAGACCCAGTACTTC
CASSLDRGGGETQYF
>once|TRBJ1-2|NA|TRBV11-2
TGTGCCAGCAGCTCCCTGGGACACTATGGCTACACCTTC
CASSSLGHYGYTF
>NA|TRBJ1-5|NA|TRBV6-5
TGTGCCAGCAAGCAGGGCCGCAATCAGCCCCAGCATTTT
CASKQGRNQPQHF
>NA|TRBJ2-7|TRBD1|TRBV28
TGTGCCAGCAGTTTAGCGGGGACAGGGAAGTACGAGCAGTACTTC
CASSLAGTGKYEQYF
>NA|TRBJ2-1|TRBD2|TRBV9
TGTGCCAGCAGCGTTCGACTAGCGGGAGCTCTCAATGAGCAGTTCTTC
CASSVRLAGALNEQFF
>NA|TRBJ1-1|NA|TRBV9
TGTGCCAGCAGCGATCGGACAGAAGCCATGAACACTGAAGCTTTCTTT
CASSDRTEAMNTEAFF
>NA|TRBJ2-7|TRBD1|TRBV5-4
TGTGCCAGCAGCTTAAGGACAGGGGAGAGTAACGAGCAGTACTTC
CASSLRTGESNEQYF